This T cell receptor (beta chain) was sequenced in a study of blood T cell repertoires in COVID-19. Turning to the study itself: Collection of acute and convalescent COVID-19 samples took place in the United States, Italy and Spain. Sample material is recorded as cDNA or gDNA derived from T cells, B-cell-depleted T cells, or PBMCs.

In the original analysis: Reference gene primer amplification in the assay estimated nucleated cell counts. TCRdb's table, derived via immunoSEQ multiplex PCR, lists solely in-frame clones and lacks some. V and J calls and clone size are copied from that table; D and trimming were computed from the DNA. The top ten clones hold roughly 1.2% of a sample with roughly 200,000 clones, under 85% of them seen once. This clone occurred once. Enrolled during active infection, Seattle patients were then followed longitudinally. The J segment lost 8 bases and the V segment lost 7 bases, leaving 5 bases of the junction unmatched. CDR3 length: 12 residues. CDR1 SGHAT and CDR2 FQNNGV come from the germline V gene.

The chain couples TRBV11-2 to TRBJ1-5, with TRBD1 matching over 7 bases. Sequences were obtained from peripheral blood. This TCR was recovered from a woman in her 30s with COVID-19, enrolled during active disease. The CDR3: CASTSGTEPQHF. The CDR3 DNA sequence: TGTGCCAGCACCTCCGGGACAGAGCCCCAGCATTTT.